The rows below give T cell receptor beta chains drawn from one sample of a study of human T cells and chemical hapten exposure. TCRdb re-called the RACE reads with MiXCR, one entry per CDR3 protein. The sample contains 55,000 to 75,000 distinct CDR3 sequences, 6.5% to 8.5% of which appear only once. Specimen: whole blood, collected in connection with sensitization to the hapten diphenylcyclopropenone (DPC). The receptors shown here come from a woman in her 30s with alopecia areata. Some clones in this sample may be carry-over from other donors' samples. Both conserved end residues are part of each CDR3. The D gene is left open where the match is weak. Clone size appears in some rows only: once, few, many, or a class for an expanded clone.

D	V	J	size	DNA	CDR3
-	TRBV30	TRBJ2-7	many	TGTGCCTATCAGATCTCCTACGAGCAGTACTTC	CAYQISYEQYF
TRBD2	TRBV20-1	TRBJ2-3	many	TGCAGTGCTCCTGTAGCGGGGGGGCACGATACGCAGTATTTT	CSAPVAGGHDTQYF
-	TRBV20-1	TRBJ1-6	-	TGCAGTGCTAGCGACAGGACGAGGGCTTATAATTCACCCCTCCACTTT	CSASDRTRAYNSPLHF
-	TRBV7-2	TRBJ1-6	many	TGTGCCAGCAGCTCCGGCGGACGTAAAAATTCACCCCTCCACTTT	CASSSGGRKNSPLHF
-	TRBV11-2	TRBJ2-5	-	TGTGCCAGCAGCTTTACCGGGACACAAGAGACCCAGTACTTC	CASSFTGTQETQYF
TRBD2	TRBV10-3	TRBJ2-5	many	TGTGCCATCAGTCCTGAGCGGGGGGCCCAAGAGACCCAGTACTTC	CAISPERGAQETQYF
TRBD1	TRBV29-1	TRBJ2-7	few	TGCAGCGTGCCGGGACAGGGGATGCACGAGCAGTACTTC	CSVPGQGMHEQYF
TRBD1	TRBV7-9	TRBJ1-2	few	TGTGCCAGCAGCTTGCTCATTCAGGGGGCAGACTATGGCGACACCTTC	CASSLLIQGADYGDTF
TRBD1	TRBV5-1	TRBJ1-1	-	TGCGCCAGCGGACATGGACAGGGATTTTATGGGAACACTGAAGCTTTCTTT	CASGHGQGFYGNTEAFF
-	TRBV6-1	TRBJ1-5	many	TGTGCCAGCAGTGATGGGATCCAGGGGAATCAGCCCCAGCATTTT	CASSDGIQGNQPQHF
TRBD2	TRBV7-2	TRBJ2-1	-	TGTGCCAGCAGCCAAGTGGGACTAGCGGGGGATGAGCAGTTCTTC	CASSQVGLAGDEQFF
-	TRBV7-2	TRBJ1-1	-	TGTGCCAGCAGCTTAAGCAGGGTAGCTTTCTTT	CASSLSRVAFF
TRBD2	TRBV20-1	TRBJ2-1	many	TGCAGTGCTGTAAGCGGGGGGTTAAGGAATGAGCAGTTCTTC	CSAVSGGLRNEQFF
TRBD1	TRBV5-1	TRBJ1-2	few	TGCGCCAGCAGCGAAACATACAGGGGTATCGGCTACACCTTC	CASSETYRGIGYTF
TRBD1	TRBV18	TRBJ1-1	many	TGTGCCAGCTCGTCCGCGATAGGACAGGCCCACCTGATTGAAGCTTTCTTT	CASSSAIGQAHLIEAFF
TRBD1	TRBV5-1	TRBJ2-3	many	TGCGCCAGCAGCTTAGGGGCAGGGGGCTCGGCAGATACGCAGTATTTT	CASSLGAGGSADTQYF
-	TRBV20-1	TRBJ1-2	many	TGCAGTGCTAGAACGCCCCTGTATGGCTACACCTTC	CSARTPLYGYTF
TRBD1	TRBV11-2	TRBJ2-7	many	TGTGCCAGCAGCCACTGGCCGGGGACAGGGGTTTCCTACGAGCAGTACTTC	CASSHWPGTGVSYEQYF
TRBD1	TRBV7-9	TRBJ1-1	many	TGTGCCAGCACCTCCGGGACAGGGGAGACTGAAGCTTTCTTT	CASTSGTGETEAFF
-	TRBV3-1	TRBJ1-1	many	TGTGCCAGCAGCCTCCCCGGGGGCACTGAAGCTTTCTTT	CASSLPGGTEAFF
TRBD1	TRBV2	TRBJ1-4	many	TGTGCCAGCAGTGGACAGGGGGAAATAAGATATGGTGAAAAACTGTTTTTT	CASSGQGEIRYGEKLFF
-	TRBV12-3/TRBV12-4	TRBJ1-1	few	TGTGCCAGCAGTTCACTGGCGGGGAACACTGAAGCTTTCTTT	CASSSLAGNTEAFF
TRBD1	TRBV20-1	TRBJ2-7	many	TGCAGTGCTAGAGCCCTCGGACAGGGCGACTCCTACGAGCAGTACTTC	CSARALGQGDSYEQYF
TRBD1	TRBV12-3/TRBV12-4	TRBJ2-3	many	TGTGCCAGCAGCCGTACAGGGGGCCGGCTGGATACGCAGTATTTT	CASSRTGGRLDTQYF
TRBD2	TRBV20-1	TRBJ2-5	many	TGCAGTGCCCCGGGACTAGCGGAGACCCAGTACTTC	CSAPGLAETQYF
-	TRBV12-3/TRBV12-4	TRBJ2-5	many	TGTGCCAGCAGTTATTGGGGGGAAGAGACCCAGTACTTC	CASSYWGEETQYF
-	TRBV2	TRBJ1-5	few	TGTGCCAGCAGGGGCCTCACGGGAGGAGATCAGCCCCAGCATTTT	CASRGLTGGDQPQHF
-	TRBV19	TRBJ1-5	many	TGTGCCAGTAGTAATCAGGGCGATCAGCCCCAGCATTTT	CASSNQGDQPQHF
-	TRBV18	TRBJ1-6	many	TGTGCCAGCTCACCGGGACCTTATAATTCACCCCTCCACTTT	CASSPGPYNSPLHF